The text below deals with one TCR beta chain. The record originates from a study of T cell changes during pregnancy in multiple sclerosis. Trimming shortened V by 4 bases and J by 4 bases, and 16 bases separated the two germline ends. CDR1 and CDR2 from the germline V gene are SGHDN and FVKESK. The CDR3 is 15 residues long. Profiled with immunoSEQ multiplex PCR; TCRdb holds only in-frame clones, not every one. The repertoire holds 55,000 to 70,000 clones, with approximately 90% as singletons. This sequence joins TRBV14 and TRBJ1-2; TRBD1 might be the D (5 bases). Source: peripheral blood, taken after pregnancy. The source of this sequence is a female donor with multiple sclerosis, enrolled in a pregnancy study. The CDR3 DNA reads TGTGCCAGCAGCCCGAAGTCGACAGACCCCTATGGCTACACCTTC. As protein: CASSPKSTDPYGYTF.